Here is one TCR beta chain with its context. The antigen is not known. This CDR3 region has 18 residues. Germline CDR1 reads MGHRA; CDR2 reads YSYEKL. Trimming shortened V by 0 bases and J by 1 base, and 18 bases separated the two germline ends. This entry comes from a study of shared clonotypes between healthy human individuals. Study outcomes and limitations: Sampling involved blood alone; tissue repertoires likely differ.

TCRdb's copy holds only in-frame clones and misses some; the assay was immunoSEQ multiplex PCR. The sample records roughly 100,000 clones, about 67% being singletons. The donor population consisted of healthy HIV-negative adults with no recent acute infections or vaccinations. To make CD8 memory, CD45RO+ cells were put together with CCR7-negative CD45RA+ TemRA cells. This clonotype was sampled from a woman younger than 45 in good health. This chain uses TRBV4-1 with TRBJ1-1; D uncertain. The sequenced sample was memory CD8+ T cells sorted from blood. Noted subset: CD45RO+ cells pooled with CCR7-negative TemRA cells. The CDR3 coding sequence is TGCGCCAGCAGCCAAGACCGTTGGAGAAAGGGTTGGAACACTGAAGCTTTCTTT. It is translated as CASSQDRWRKGWNTEAFF.